Following are 27 T cell receptor beta chains from one sample sequenced in a study of metastatic and nonmetastatic thyroid tumors. Patients underwent thyroid surgery, and none had received any treatment before it. TCRdb used MiXCR to call clones anew from the PCR reads. The sample contains just over 8,000 clones, 23% of which appear only once. The sequencing sample was made of tumor tissue. All receptors come from a female donor with papillary thyroid cancer or a benign thyroid nodule (not recorded which). Some clones in this sample may be carry-over from other donors' samples.

This clone was counted between two and nine times. V usage is TRBV12-3 or TRBV12-4 and J usage is TRBJ2-3; TRBD2 matches 7 bases. V shed 4 bases and J 2 bases; nucleotides not matched to a gene: 9. This CDR3 is built from 16 residues. DNA of the CDR3: TGTGCCAGCAGTTCCCGCCTGGCGGGAGTCACAGATACGCAGTATTTT. It yields the protein CASSSRLAGVTDTQYF.

By proportion, this clone is medium-sized. The chain combines TRBV5-1 with TRBJ1-2, with D possibly matching TRBD1 (5 bases). The CDR3 extends over 13 amino acids. Germline V gene sequence: CDR1 SGHRS, CDR2 YFSETQ. V was pared by 4 bases and J by 8 bases, with 15 bases between. In DNA form, the CDR3 reads TGCGCCAGCAGCCCTAAAGCGGGGGTGGGCTACACCTTC. It specifies CASSPKAGVGYTF.

This chain joins TRBV28 and TRBJ1-2; D gene ambiguous. The CDR3 runs to 11 residues. V was clipped by 5 bases and J by 5 bases, with 6 bases between them. Germline V gene data show CDR1 as MDHEN and CDR2 as SYDVKM. The CDR3 region has the DNA TGTGCCAGCAGTAACCTTTATGGCTACACCTTC. Translation: CASSNLYGYTF.

This clone is large (0.1 to 1%) in the sample. The gene calls are TRBV5-1 and TRBJ1-2; tentatively, D is TRBD1 (5 bases). CDR3 length equals 14 residues. Trimming removed 0 bases from V and 6 bases from J, with 12 bases in between. The germline gives CDR1 SGHRS, CDR2 YFSETQ. CDR3 in DNA: TGCGCCAGCAGCTTGGACCAGGGATGGGATGGCTACACCTTC. Translating it yields CASSLDQGWDGYTF. The whole variable domain, filled in from reference TRBV5-1 and TRBJ1-2, reads KAGVTQTPRYLIKTRGQQVTLSCSPISGHRSVSWYQQTPGQGLQFLFEYFSETQRNKGNFPGRFSGRQFSNSRSEMNVSTLELGDSALYLCASSLDQGWDGYTFGSGTRLTVV.

The table lists this clone with many counts. V gene TRBV18 combines with J gene TRBJ1-1, with a tentative D call TRBD1 (5 bases). There are 12 residues in the CDR3. Germline loops: CDR1 KGHSH, CDR2 LQKENI. Trimming took 3 bases from V and 6 from J, leaving 8 bases between them. CDR3 nucleotides: TGTGCCAGCTCACCTGGACACCCTGAAGCTTTCTTT. Its translation: CASSPGHPEAFF. Drawing the rest from reference TRBV18 and TRBJ1-1, the complete variable domain is NAGVMQNPRHLVRRRGQEARLRCSPMKGHSHVYWYRQLPEEGLKFMVYLQKENIIDESGMPKERFSAEFPKEGPSILRIQQVVRGDSAAYFCASSPGHPEAFFGQGTRLTVV.

This clone has ten or more counts. The V call is TRBV19, the J call TRBJ2-7, with 16 bases that match TRBD2. The V gene end was trimmed by 5 bases and the J gene end by 1 base; junction bases not matched to a gene: 8. The CDR3 is 18 amino acids. CDR1 is LNHDA, CDR2 SQIVND, per germline (reference sequence). The CDR3 spells CASSPLPGLAGGSYEQYF. The CDR3 nucleotides read TGTGCCAGTAGTCCGTTACCGGGACTAGCGGGAGGGTCCTACGAGCAGTACTTC.

This clone has just a few counts. This sequence joins TRBV28 and TRBJ1-5; D is undetermined. V was trimmed by 1 base and J by 6 bases, leaving 4 bases between them. The V gene's germline CDR1 is MDHEN and CDR2 SYDVKM. This CDR3 spans 12 amino acids. As DNA, the CDR3 is TGTGCCAGCAGTTTATCCCCTCAGCCCCAGCATTTT. Its translation is CASSLSPQPQHF.

The chain couples TRBV6-1 to TRBJ2-5; TRBD1 matches at 8 bases. The CDR3 is 14 amino acids. CDR1 MNHNS and CDR2 SASEGT come from the germline V gene. With V trimmed by 2 bases and J by 3 bases, 2 bases remained unmatched. CDR3 region: CASSERGQEETQYF. CDR3 sequence (DNA): TGTGCCAGCAGTGAAAGGGGACAGGAAGAGACCCAGTACTTC.

This clone came up many times. The chain has TRBV7-8 and TRBJ2-2; TRBD1 matches 7 bases. The CDR3 is made up of 14 amino acids. J lost 2 bases, V lost 8 bases, and 5 bases had no gene match. Germline V gene lookup returns CDR1 SGHVS and CDR2 FQNEAQ. CDR3 residues: CASRDSRNTGELFF. The CDR3, as DNA: TGTGCCAGCCGGGACAGCCGAAACACCGGGGAGCTGTTTTTT.

This clone was counted once. This chain connects TRBV20-1 to TRBJ1-6; 9 bases map to TRBD1. The length of the CDR3 is 14 residues. Germline CDR1 reads DFQATT; CDR2 reads SNEGSKA (reference sequence). J was trimmed by 6 bases and V by 3 bases; bases with no gene match: 3. CDR3 residues: CSASRDRVNSPLHF. The CDR3 DNA sequence: TGCAGTGCTAGCCGGGACAGGGTTAATTCACCCCTCCACTTT.

At least ten counts were recorded for this clone. The V call is TRBV20-1, the J call TRBJ1-1, with a weak D call TRBD1 (5 bases). V lost 6 bases to trimming and J lost 0 bases, with 17 bases between them. There are 15 residues in the CDR3. The germline V gene has CDR1 DFQATT and CDR2 SNEGSKA (reference sequence). This CDR3 reads CSARPPAGMNTEAFF. CDR3 sequence (DNA): TGCAGTGCCCGCCCCCCCGCAGGGATGAACACTGAAGCTTTCTTT.

This clone occurred a few times. The chain joins TRBV12-3 or TRBV12-4 to TRBJ2-5; 11 bases are a match to TRBD2. J lost 4 bases, V lost 5 bases, and 3 bases had no gene match. The length of the CDR3 is 14 residues. As DNA, the CDR3 is TGTGCCAGCAGTCCCGGACTAGCGGGAGAGACCCAGTACTTC. This translates into CASSPGLAGETQYF.

This clone was found a few times. The chain recombines TRBV6-1 with TRBJ2-7; D tentatively fits TRBD1 or TRBD2 (5 bases each). This CDR3 region has 14 residues. The germline V gene encodes CDR1 MNHNS and CDR2 SASEGT. The germline V and J ends were trimmed by 8 bases and 3 bases, with 17 bases remaining between them. CDR3 coding DNA: TGTGCCAGCCACGAGGGCGTCGGACACTACGAGCAGTACTTC. It yields the protein CASHEGVGHYEQYF.

This clone was picked up many times. This chain uses TRBV5-1 with TRBJ2-1; the D gene is possibly TRBD1 (6 bases). V was cut by 4 bases and J by 7 bases, with 15 bases left in between. The CDR3 contains 14 residues. The V gene's germline CDR1 is SGHRS and CDR2 YFSETQ. The CDR3 loop reads CASSLGQPPNEQFF. The CDR3 DNA follows: TGCGCCAGCAGCCTAGGACAGCCTCCGAATGAGCAGTTCTTC.

This clone was picked up a small number of times. The chain couples TRBV6-1 to TRBJ2-7; D ambiguous. Germline CDR1 MNHNS, CDR2 SASEGT. The CDR3 contains 12 residues. V lost 6 bases and J lost 2, with 8 bases in between. CDR3 region: CASRPNPYEQYF. In DNA, the CDR3 is TGTGCCAGCAGACCCAACCCCTACGAGCAGTACTTC.

This clone was found many times. V is TRBV2 and J is TRBJ2-5; 7 bases are shared with TRBD1. From germline, CDR1 is SNHLY and CDR2 FYNNEI. J gave up 2 bases and V 3 bases, and 3 bases lay outside the gene matches. The CDR3 totals 14 residues. This chain's CDR3 is CASSDGTEQETQYF. Written as DNA, the CDR3 is TGTGCCAGCAGTGATGGGACAGAACAAGAGACCCAGTACTTC.

This clone ranks as medium-sized. This chain joins TRBV9 and TRBJ2-5; 12 bases map to TRBD1. The CDR3 runs 16 residues. Trimming took 4 bases from V and 2 from J; bases not matched to a gene: 6. From germline, CDR1 is SGDLS and CDR2 YYNGEE. This CDR3 reads CASSPEGQGAQETQYF. CDR3 in DNA: TGTGCCAGCAGCCCAGAGGGACAGGGGGCGCAAGAGACCCAGTACTTC.

At least ten counts were recorded for this clone. The chain combines TRBV30 with TRBJ1-1; TRBD1 agrees at 9 bases. V shed 1 base, J shed 5 bases, and the junction held 8 bases outside the gene matches. This CDR3 has 15 amino acids. The V gene's germline CDR1 is GTSNPN and CDR2 SVGIG (reference sequence). The CDR3 bases are TGTGCCTGGAGTGGAGACAGACAGGGGGGGACTGAAGCTTTCTTT. Translating it yields CAWSGDRQGGTEAFF.

The V and J genes are TRBV6-2 or TRBV6-3 and TRBJ2-7; maybe TRBD1 (6 bases). The CDR3 consists of 15 residues. V was shortened by 2 bases and J by 5 bases, with 16 bases between the two germline ends. From germline, CDR1 is MNHEY and CDR2 SVGEGT. The CDR3 reads CASSYQGGVSHEQYF. The CDR3 DNA follows: TGTGCCAGCAGTTACCAAGGGGGAGTGAGTCACGAGCAGTACTTC.

V usage is TRBV6-2 or TRBV6-3 and J usage is TRBJ2-3, with 11 bases aligning to TRBD2. The trim removed 4 bases at V and 0 bases at J, leaving 0 bases unmatched. The length of the CDR3 is 15 residues. Germline CDR1 is MNHEY and CDR2 is SVGEGT. In DNA form, the CDR3 reads TGTGCCAGCAGTTGGACTAGCGGGAGCACAGATACGCAGTATTTT. It codes for CASSWTSGSTDTQYF.

The rearrangement links TRBV12-3 or TRBV12-4 to TRBJ1-1, with D tentatively TRBD1 (5 bases). CDR3 length equals 13 residues. V was clipped by 2 bases and J by 11 bases, with 15 bases between them. CDR3 sequence: CASSLNPTGRAFF. CDR3 bases: TGTGCCAGCAGTTTAAATCCCACAGGACGGGCTTTCTTT.

The chain is built from TRBV6-1 and TRBJ2-7, with D possibly TRBD1 on 6 matching bases. CDR1 and CDR2 from the germline V gene are MNHNS and SASEGT. Trimming took off 6 bases at V and 0 bases at J, with 12 bases between the two ends. This CDR3 spans 14 amino acids. Here the CDR3 reads CASRGQSASYEQYF. CDR3 coding DNA: TGTGCCAGCAGAGGACAGTCAGCCTCCTACGAGCAGTACTTC.

This sequence joins TRBV6-1 and TRBJ1-1, with D maybe TRBD1 (5 bases). Trimming took off 5 bases at V and 8 bases at J, with 15 bases between the two ends. The CDR3 is made up of 13 amino acids. Germline V gene data show CDR1 as MNHNS and CDR2 as SASEGT. This CDR3 is CASSNTGEGEAFF. CDR3 nucleotide sequence: TGTGCCAGCAGTAATACGGGGGAGGGGGAAGCTTTCTTT.

This clone has more than one count but fewer than ten. The genes are TRBV6-4 and TRBJ2-1, with a possible D match to TRBD1 (5 bases). There are 14 residues in the CDR3. The V end lost 0 bases, the J end lost 6 bases, and 9 bases lay between the germline ends. Germline lookup yields CDR1 MRHNA and CDR2 SNTAGT. The CDR3 region has the DNA TGTGCCAGCAGTGACTCAGGGGTGAGCAATGAGCAGTTCTTC. It yields the protein CASSDSGVSNEQFF.

The table lists this clone with a few counts. The chain combines TRBV27 with TRBJ1-2, with a possible D match to TRBD1 (5 bases). In germline, CDR1 is MNHEY, CDR2 SMNVEV (reference sequence). V shed 5 bases and J shed 8 bases, with 18 bases lying between them. This CDR3 has 14 residues. The CDR3 DNA follows: TGTGCCAGCAGTCCCCCAGGCAGGGTAGGAGGCTACACCTTC. It yields the protein CASSPPGRVGGYTF.

There are a few counts of this clone. This chain connects TRBV6-4 to TRBJ2-2, with TRBD2 matching 7 bases. CDR1 is MRHNA and CDR2 is SNTAGT in the germline V gene. V shed 6 bases and J 5 bases; nucleotides not matched to a gene: 6. The CDR3 loop spans 14 amino acids. The CDR3 loop reads CASSMTRGTGELFF. DNA for the CDR3: TGTGCCAGCAGCATGACGCGGGGGACCGGGGAGCTGTTTTTT.

This clone was seen more than once but under ten times. The V gene is TRBV6-1, the J gene TRBJ2-1; TRBD1 aligns across 10 bases. Unmatched junction bases numbered 9, after V lost 4 bases and J lost 9 bases. The CDR3 has 15 residues. CDR1 MNHNS and CDR2 SASEGT come from the germline V gene. The CDR3 nucleotides are TGTGCCAGCAGTGTTGGGACAGGGGACTGGGTTGAGCAGTTCTTC. It yields the protein CASSVGTGDWVEQFF.